Sequencing of this T cell receptor beta chain was carried out in a study of molecular identifiers for immune sequencing clone quantification. With V trimmed by 4 bases and J by 1 base, 4 bases remained unmatched. The CDR3 length is 15 residues. Germline CDR1 is LNHDA and CDR2 is SQIVND (reference sequence). TCRdb re-analysed the PCR reads in MiXCR, keeping a single row per CDR3 protein. The table includes about 36,000 distinct CDR3 sequences, around 18% detected once. This clonotype has a count of ten or more. V is TRBV19 and J is TRBJ1-5, with 7 bases matching TRBD1. The sequenced material came from naive CD8+ T cells from blood, with Jurkat cell RNA spiked in. Subset of the sample: FACS-sorted CD8+CD4-CCR7+CD45RA+ naive T cells. The sequence was obtained from a human donor in good health. Some libraries in this study had Jurkat cell RNA spiked in. Here the CDR3 reads CASSTWDRSNQPQHF. Written as DNA, the CDR3 is TGTGCCAGTAGTACCTGGGACAGAAGCAATCAGCCCCAGCATTTT.